The 18 T cell receptor beta chains in this list originate from one sample, sequenced in a study of blood T cell repertoires in COVID-19. Profiling relied on immunoSEQ multiplex PCR, and the TCRdb table lists in-frame clones only, not all of them. This table holds fewer than 350,000 clones, 81% found once. The sequencing sample was made of peripheral blood. These receptors originate from a woman in her sixties or seventies with active or convalescent COVID-19.

V usage is TRBV12-3 or TRBV12-4 and J usage is TRBJ1-2; TRBD1 aligns across 7 bases. The CDR3 has 13 residues. V dropped 5 bases and J dropped 6; count of bases not matched to a gene: 6. CDR3 sequence reads: CASSRDRTHGYTF. CDR3 nucleotide sequence: TGTGCCAGCAGTAGGGACAGAACACATGGCTACACCTTC.

This clone was seen a handful of times. The V gene is TRBV3-1 (or the pseudogene TRBV3-2), the J gene TRBJ2-1; 9 positions match TRBD2. Trimming at V came to 1 base and at J to 7 bases, leaving 5 bases not matched to a gene. From germline, CDR1 is LGHDT and CDR2 YNNKEL (reference sequence). This CDR3 region has 15 residues. CDR3 coding DNA: TGTGCCAGCAGCCAAGTGGGCGGGGGGGTTAATGAGCAGTTCTTC. Its protein product is CASSQVGGGVNEQFF.

The chain has TRBV28 and TRBJ2-7, with 8 bases identical to TRBD1. The CDR3 has 13 amino acids. CDR1 and CDR2 (germline): MDHEN, SYDVKM. J gave up 13 bases and V 5 bases, and 13 bases lay outside the gene matches. CDR3 protein: CASSRDRYLGYYF. The CDR3 coding sequence is TGTGCCAGCAGTCGGGACAGGTATTTAGGTTATTACTTC.

The J gene is TRBJ2-2, the V gene TRBV5-1, with a weak D call TRBD1 (6 bases). Germline V gene data show CDR1 as SGHRS and CDR2 as YFSETQ. The V gene lost 8 bases and the J gene lost 5 bases, with 19 bases spanning the gap. The CDR3 contains 15 residues. The CDR3 spells CASKAPPGETGELFF. CDR3 nucleotides: TGCGCCAGTAAAGCCCCACCAGGGGAAACCGGGGAGCTGTTTTTT.

The chain combines TRBV6-5 with TRBJ2-4; 8 nucleotides agree with TRBD1. The CDR3 spans 14 residues. V lost 8 bases to trimming and J lost 8 bases; unmatched junction nucleotides: 11. Germline CDR1 and CDR2: MNHEY and SVGAGI. CDR3 coding DNA: TGTGCCAGCCAGACCACAGGGGGTGATCACATTCAGTACTTC. This encodes CASQTTGGDHIQYF.

V is TRBV25-1 and J is TRBJ2-3; D is possibly TRBD2 (6 bases). Trimming stripped 11 bases from V and 0 bases from J, with 12 bases between. The CDR3 has 13 residues. The germline V gene encodes CDR1 MGHDK and CDR2 SYGVNS. The CDR3 protein is CAGSEGSTDTQYF. CDR3 sequence (DNA): TGTGCCGGTTCGGAGGGGAGCACAGATACGCAGTATTTT.

The rearrangement links TRBV9 to TRBJ1-2; D possibly corresponds to TRBD1 (5 bases). The germline gives CDR1 SGDLS, CDR2 YYNGEE. Trimming took 4 bases from V and 8 from J, leaving 18 bases between them. CDR3 length: 14 residues. The CDR3 here is CASSPGQSVGGYTF. The CDR3 bases are TGTGCCAGCAGCCCTGGACAATCCGTAGGGGGCTACACCTTC.

The chain employs TRBV14 and TRBJ2-5, with D unresolved. In germline, CDR1 is SGHDN, CDR2 FVKESK. Between the trimmed V and J ends, which lost 1 base and 13 bases, there was a span of 13 bases. The length of the CDR3 is 12 residues. The CDR3 is CASSQGYTSRYF. CDR3 coding DNA: TGTGCCAGCAGCCAAGGGTACACCTCCCGGTACTTC.

The genes are TRBV5-4 and TRBJ1-3; TRBD1 is a possible D gene (5 bases). CDR3 length: 14 amino acids. CDR1 and CDR2 from the germline V gene are SGHNT and YYREEE (reference sequence). V lost 0 bases and J lost 4, with 8 bases in between. CDR3 region: CASSLEGLGNTIYF. The CDR3 region has the DNA TGTGCCAGCAGCTTGGAGGGGTTAGGAAACACCATATATTTT.

The chain couples TRBV11-2 to TRBJ1-1; TRBD1 might be the D (6 bases). CDR1 and CDR2 (germline): SGHAT, FQNNGV. Trimming removed 5 bases at V and 1 base at J, with 14 bases between. The CDR3 length is 15 residues. The CDR3 DNA follows: TGTGCCAGCAGCACCGCCCGGACAGCGAACACTGAAGCTTTCTTT. This translates into CASSTARTANTEAFF.

V gene TRBV18 combines with J gene TRBJ2-7; 8 bases fit TRBD1. CDR3 length: 16 amino acids. The junction had 11 bases not matched to a gene; V was cut back by 4 bases and J by 3 bases. Germline V gene lookup returns CDR1 KGHSH and CDR2 LQKENI. CDR3 sequence reads: CASSHRGTGNSYEQYF. The CDR3 nucleotides are TGTGCCAGCTCACACCGGGGGACAGGTAATAGCTACGAGCAGTACTTC.

J is TRBJ2-1 and V is TRBV11-2; 8 bases map to TRBD2. Germline CDR1 is SGHAT and CDR2 is FQNNGV. The V and J ends lost 5 bases and 6 bases, in that order; junction bases with no gene match: 9. The CDR3 is made up of 15 amino acids. CDR3 sequence: CASSPRGGRINEQFF. CDR3 nucleotides: TGTGCCAGCAGCCCCCGGGGGGGCCGTATCAATGAGCAGTTCTTC.

As concerns this clone: At one end the junction does not follow the germline gene, possibly because of a read error. The chain combines TRBV7-9 with TRBJ2-5; 7 bases are a match to TRBD1. This CDR3 contains 17 residues. Germline V CDR1 and CDR2: SEHNR, FQNEAQ (reference sequence). The CDR3 DNA reads as TGTGCCAGCAGCTTCAGAGGGGGCCGAGAGGGGGCAGAGGCCCAGTACTTC. Amino acids: CASSFRGGREGAEAQYF.

V is TRBV7-9 and J is TRBJ1-2, with TRBD1 identical over 7 bases. The junction had 10 bases not matched to a gene; V was cut back by 5 bases and J by 1 base. This CDR3 has 16 residues. Germline CDR1 and CDR2: SEHNR and FQNEAQ (reference sequence). The CDR3: CASSLMTGRGNYGYTF. CDR3 in DNA: TGTGCCAGCAGCCTCATGACAGGGCGCGGTAACTATGGCTACACCTTC. Full variable domain (remainder filled in from reference TRBV7-9 and TRBJ1-2): DTGVSQNPRHKITKRGQNVTFRCDPISEHNRLYWYRQTLGQGPEFLTYFQNEAQLEKSRLLSDRFSAERPKGSFSTLEIQRTEQGDSAMYLCASSLMTGRGNYGYTFGSGTRLTVV.

V gene TRBV7-2 combines with J gene TRBJ1-2, with unresolved D. Trimming stripped 0 bases from V and 8 bases from J, with 16 bases between. This CDR3 contains 15 residues. The germline V gene has CDR1 SGHTA and CDR2 FQGNSA. CDR3 nucleotides: TGTGCCAGCAGCTTAGCAGGAGAGGGAATGGCGGGCTACACCTTC. Residues: CASSLAGEGMAGYTF.

This chain joins TRBV29-1 and TRBJ1-4; the match to TRBD1 covers 10 bases. Germline V lookup: CDR1 SQVTM, CDR2 ANQGSEA. Trimming took 3 bases from V and 16 from J; bases not matched to a gene: 8. CDR3 length: 12 residues. In DNA form, the CDR3 reads TGCAGCGTTGATGACGGGACAGGGGCAAAGTTTTTT. It translates to CSVDDGTGAKFF.

This chain connects TRBV10-3 to TRBJ2-3, with 12 bases fitting TRBD2. The germline V gene has CDR1 ENHRY and CDR2 SYGVKD. This CDR3 contains 16 residues. J gave up 1 base and V 6 bases, and 5 bases lay outside the gene matches. CDR3: CAISASSGGGTDTQYF. CDR3 DNA: TGTGCCATCAGCGCTTCTAGCGGGGGGGGCACAGATACGCAGTATTTT.

This chain links TRBV3-1 (or the pseudogene TRBV3-2) with TRBJ2-7, with TRBD1 as a possible D gene (6 bases). Trimming took off 3 bases at V and 2 bases at J, with 8 bases between the two ends. The length of the CDR3 is 13 residues. The germline gives CDR1 LGHDT, CDR2 YNNKEL (reference sequence). CDR3 DNA: TGTGCCAGCAGCCAGGGGGACACCTACGAGCAGTACTTC. This gives the protein CASSQGDTYEQYF.